The 26 T cell receptor beta chains given below trace back to one sample, sequenced in a study of blood T cell repertoires in COVID-19. The table came from immunoSEQ multiplex PCR; TCRdb's copy has only in-frame clones and leaves some out. The profile covers around 270,000 clones, with roughly 90% appearing a single time and 1.5% to 2% taken by the ten largest. What was sequenced was peripheral blood. The receptors here all came from a man younger than 45 with active or convalescent COVID-19.

The V call is TRBV10-3, the J call TRBJ1-1; perhaps TRBD1 as D (5 bases). V gave up 8 bases and J gave up 4 bases, with 17 bases separating them. Germline CDR1 ENHRY, CDR2 SYGVKD. The CDR3 extends over 14 amino acids. The chain's CDR3 is CAISTLQGGTEAFF. As DNA, the CDR3 is TGTGCCATCTCGACCCTCCAGGGCGGCACTGAAGCTTTCTTT.

CDR3: CASSLGGSGREQFF. The CDR3 nucleotides read TGTGCCAGCAGCCTTGGGGGGAGTGGGAGGGAGCAGTTCTTC. This sequence joins TRBV5-4 and TRBJ2-1, with a weak D call TRBD2 (6 bases). The CDR3 length is 14 residues. Germline V gene lookup returns CDR1 SGHNT and CDR2 YYREEE (reference sequence). V was trimmed by 4 bases and J by 10 bases, leaving 18 bases between them.

V is TRBV5-1 and J is TRBJ1-5; D is ambiguous. V lost 5 bases and J 5 bases, leaving 11 bases between the germline ends. Germline assignment: CDR1 SGHRS and CDR2 YFSETQ. The CDR3 has 13 residues. The CDR3 loop is CASRREKHQPQHF. The CDR3 DNA follows: TGCGCCAGCAGACGCGAAAAACATCAGCCCCAGCATTTT. Full variable domain (missing parts from reference TRBV5-1 and TRBJ1-5): KAGVTQTPRYLIKTRGQQVTLSCSPISGHRSVSWYQQTPGQGLQFLFEYFSETQRNKGNFPGRFSGRQFSNSRSEMNVSTLELGDSALYLCASRREKHQPQHFGDGTRLSIL.

CDR3 in amino acids: CASSDSRGGPYNEQFF. The CDR3 nucleotides are TGTGCCAGCAGCGATAGTAGGGGGGGCCCCTACAATGAGCAGTTCTTC. The V gene is TRBV13, the J gene TRBJ2-1; D is perhaps TRBD2 (7 bases). The V end lost 5 bases, the J end lost 2 bases, and 16 bases lay between the germline ends. This CDR3 has 16 residues. Germline V gene lookup returns CDR1 PRHDT and CDR2 FYEKMQ (reference sequence).

V and J are TRBV12-5 and TRBJ2-5; no definite D call. Germline CDR1 LGHNT, CDR2 FRNRAP. V lost 0 bases, J lost 4 bases, and 6 bases lay in between. The CDR3 length is 13 residues. The CDR3 here is CASGLVLSETQYF. CDR3 in DNA: TGTGCTAGTGGTTTGGTACTCTCAGAGACCCAGTACTTC.

This chain uses TRBV5-4 with TRBJ1-4, with D possibly being TRBD1 (5 bases). Germline V gene data show CDR1 as SGHNT and CDR2 as YYREEE (reference sequence). There are 18 residues in the CDR3. Deletions cut 7 bases from V and 3 bases from J, with 25 bases between. CDR3 region: CASGRPDSPGEANEKLFF. DNA for the CDR3: TGTGCCAGCGGCCGACCCGACAGCCCGGGGGAGGCTAATGAAAAACTGTTTTTT.

This chain links TRBV12-5 with TRBJ1-4; TRBD1 matches at 8 bases. Unmatched junction bases numbered 9, after V lost 5 bases and J lost 7 bases. Germline V gene data show CDR1 as LGHNT and CDR2 as FRNRAP. The CDR3 spans 15 residues. Here the CDR3 reads CASGTGQGSAEKLFF. CDR3 nucleotides: TGTGCTAGTGGTACCGGACAGGGATCAGCTGAAAAACTGTTTTTT.

With regard to this clone: Mismatch with germline at one junction end may stem from a read error. The V call is TRBV11-2, the J call TRBJ2-7, with D possibly matching TRBD2 (5 bases). The CDR3 is 12 residues long. The germline gives CDR1 SGHAT, CDR2 FQNNGV. The CDR3: CASSLDGGTSAF. CDR3 nucleotides: TGTGCCAGCAGCCTGGACGGAGGAACCAGTGCCTTC.

This clone was counted between two and nine times. This rearrangement joins TRBV28 to TRBJ2-1, with a weak D call TRBD2 (7 bases). Trimming stripped 6 bases from V and 8 bases from J, with 26 bases between. The germline V gene has CDR1 MDHEN and CDR2 SYDVKM. This CDR3 has 17 residues. CDR3 region: CASSPVLMEGGGDEQFF. CDR3 coding DNA: TGTGCCAGCAGCCCGGTTTTAATGGAAGGGGGGGGTGATGAGCAGTTCTTC.

The chain employs TRBV28 and TRBJ2-7, with a tentative D call TRBD1 (6 bases). The CDR3 consists of 13 residues. Looked up from germline, CDR1 is MDHEN and CDR2 is SYDVKM. V lost 7 bases and J 11 bases, leaving 21 bases between the germline ends. CDR3 region: CASNMGAAAEEYF. CDR3 bases: TGTGCCAGCAATATGGGGGCAGCAGCCGAAGAGTACTTC.

This rearrangement joins TRBV6-5 to TRBJ1-5; weak D call: TRBD1 (6 bases). The V and J ends lost 4 bases and 7 bases respectively, with 20 bases between them. Germline-derived CDR1 and CDR2 are MNHEY and SVGAGI. The CDR3 totals 16 residues. The CDR3 DNA sequence: TGTGCCAGCAGTTCTTTGCCTCCGGGACAAGGGCAGCCCCAGCATTTT. It specifies CASSSLPPGQGQPQHF.

The rearrangement joins TRBV25-1 to TRBJ1-6, with a tentative D call TRBD1 (6 bases). V lost 7 bases and J 7 bases, leaving 17 bases between the germline ends. Germline V gene lookup returns CDR1 MGHDK and CDR2 SYGVNS. The CDR3 extends over 15 amino acids. The CDR3 loop is CASTGQPTQNSPLHF. Here the CDR3 DNA reads TGTGCCAGCACAGGACAGCCTACACAAAATTCACCCCTCCACTTT.

The chain employs TRBV7-8 and TRBJ1-6; D not certain. Germline V gives CDR1 SGHVS, CDR2 FQNEAQ. Trimming took off 5 bases at V and 0 bases at J, with 5 bases between the two ends. The CDR3 has 14 residues. The CDR3 bases are TGTGCCAGCAGCGTTAGCTCCTATAATTCACCCCTCCACTTT. Its translation is CASSVSSYNSPLHF.

The V and J genes are TRBV13 and TRBJ1-3; D is undetermined. Trimming took off 5 bases at V and 0 bases at J, with 8 bases between the two ends. Germline CDR1 PRHDT, CDR2 FYEKMQ (reference sequence). This CDR3 has 14 residues. The CDR3 sequence is CASSPRVSGNTIYF. In DNA form, the CDR3 reads TGTGCCAGCAGCCCGCGAGTCTCTGGAAACACCATATATTTT.

The chain recombines TRBV5-1 with TRBJ1-6, with D perhaps TRBD1 (5 bases). The CDR3 extends over 16 amino acids. The germline V gene encodes CDR1 SGHRS and CDR2 YFSETQ. V dropped 4 bases and J dropped 11 bases, with 22 bases sitting between them. CDR3 sequence reads: CASSKGNTGDWAPLHF. The CDR3 nucleotides read TGCGCCAGCAGCAAAGGGAACACAGGTGATTGGGCACCCCTCCACTTT.

J is TRBJ1-1 and V is TRBV5-6, with 9 bases fitting TRBD1. From germline, CDR1 is SGHDT and CDR2 YYEEEE. This CDR3 has 16 amino acids. Losses at the gene ends were 3 bases for V and 5 bases for J; bases not matched to a gene: 11. The CDR3 sequence is CASSSLPTGGQTEAFF. The CDR3 nucleotides read TGTGCCAGCAGCTCTTTACCGACAGGGGGTCAGACTGAAGCTTTCTTT.

The genes are TRBV6-5 and TRBJ2-3; tentatively, D is TRBD1 (5 bases). Per germline, CDR1 MNHEY and CDR2 SVGAGI. The CDR3 is 15 amino acids. Trimming cost V 2 bases and J 4 bases, with 13 bases left between them. Here the CDR3 reads CASSYRGQGADTQYF. CDR3 sequence (DNA): TGTGCCAGCAGTTACAGAGGCCAGGGCGCAGATACGCAGTATTTT.

The chain links TRBV4-2 to TRBJ2-3; D not resolved. The CDR3 sequence is 13 residues long. Germline CDR1 LGHNA, CDR2 YNFKEQ. V gave up 6 bases and J gave up 2 bases, with 9 bases separating them. CDR3 sequence reads: CASRGQDTDTQYF. CDR3 DNA sequence: TGTGCCAGCAGAGGTCAGGACACAGATACGCAGTATTTT.

This rearrangement joins TRBV5-1 to TRBJ2-1; 9 nucleotides agree with TRBD1. Germline CDR1 is SGHRS and CDR2 is YFSETQ. Trimming at V came to 4 bases and at J to 4 bases, leaving 6 bases not matched to a gene. There are 15 residues in the CDR3. The CDR3 protein is CASSTSQGAYNEQFF. The CDR3 DNA reads TGCGCCAGCAGCACCTCACAGGGGGCATACAATGAGCAGTTCTTC.

The chain carries TRBV5-6 and TRBJ1-6; 8 bases agree with TRBD1. CDR1 SGHDT and CDR2 YYEEEE come from the germline V gene. The CDR3 is 18 residues long. The ends lost 1 base at V and 0 bases at J; junction bases unmatched: 6. For the CDR3, the DNA is TGTGCCAGCAGCTTGATGACAGGGGACTACTCCTATAATTCACCCCTCCACTTT. It yields the protein CASSLMTGDYSYNSPLHF.

The chain couples TRBV10-2 to TRBJ1-6; TRBD1 matches 7 bases. This CDR3 is built from 14 residues. The V gene's germline CDR1 is WSHSY and CDR2 SAAADI. The V gene end was trimmed by 2 bases and the J gene end by 7 bases; junction bases not matched to a gene: 2. DNA for the CDR3: TGCGCCAGCAGTGAGACAGGGGCGAATTCACCCCTCCACTTT. It is translated as CASSETGANSPLHF.

This chain uses TRBV7-9 with TRBJ1-2; D may be TRBD1 (5 bases). V was clipped by 0 bases and J by 10 bases, with 15 bases between them. This CDR3 has 14 residues. Per the germline V gene, CDR1 is SEHNR and CDR2 is FQNEAQ (reference sequence). The CDR3 DNA reads as TGTGCCAGCAGCTTAGCGACTCAGGGTTATCCCTACACCTTC. Protein product: CASSLATQGYPYTF.

The chain recombines TRBV6-4 with TRBJ1-6; unclear D gene. CDR1 and CDR2 (germline): MRHNA, SNTAGT. The V end was cut by 10 bases, the J end by 0 bases, with 10 bases between. The CDR3 is 14 amino acids. The CDR3 bases are TGTGCCACTAGAGCCGGCTCCTATAATTCACCCCTCCACTTT. It encodes CATRAGSYNSPLHF.

V and J are TRBV7-2 and TRBJ2-5; 7 bases are a match to TRBD2. Germline assignment: CDR1 SGHTA and CDR2 FQGNSA. The CDR3 totals 17 residues. V dropped 4 bases and J dropped 5; count of bases not matched to a gene: 16. CDR3 DNA sequence: TGTGCCAGCAGCTCACTTGGGCTGGGACTACTCGTGGAGACCCAGTACTTC. As protein: CASSSLGLGLLVETQYF.

The chain carries TRBV30 and TRBJ2-7; D is unclear. This CDR3 spans 11 amino acids. The V end was cut by 5 bases, the J end by 10 bases, with 15 bases between. The V gene's germline CDR1 is GTSNPN and CDR2 SVGIG (reference sequence). The CDR3 nucleotides read TGTGCCTGGGCCGGGTTTCTAGGACAGTACTTC. Translation gives CAWAGFLGQYF.

Note on this clone: In the same sample, other DNA sequences code for this CDR3. The chain uses TRBV6-6 and TRBJ1-5; D gene unclear. The CDR3 covers 13 residues. Germline loops: CDR1 MNHNY, CDR2 SVGAGI (reference sequence). Trimming pared 0 bases from V and 5 bases from J, leaving 5 bases between. The CDR3 spells CASSYSRDQPQHF. Here the CDR3 DNA reads TGTGCCAGCAGTTACTCGAGGGATCAGCCCCAGCATTTT.